What follows is one TCR beta chain and its context. The antigen is not known. This entry comes from a study of T cell clonotyping in hematopoietic cell transplantation. General study points: Few recipient clonotypes overlapped donors; over 95% were de novo at given depth. Broader posttransplant TCR repertoire diversity was predicted by graft donor and pretransplant recipient Inverse Simpson Index values. Recipient TCR diversity dropped after transplant; expanded clonotypes rose from day 30 to 180. CD4 and CD8 repertoire contributions could not be separated without sorting.

Assay: immunoSEQ multiplex PCR; the TCRdb copy retains only in-frame clones and omits some. The data show some 14,000 clones, over 80% seen once. Documented time point: recipient sample about 28 days before transplant, after cytoreduction. This CDR3 has 15 residues. With 5 bases removed from V and 4 bases from J, the gap between germline ends came to 15 bases. The germline V gene encodes CDR1 MNHEY and CDR2 SVGAGI. Specimen: peripheral blood mononuclear cells, collected before stem cell transplant. This rearrangement joins TRBV6-5 to TRBJ2-1, with D perhaps TRBD2 (5 bases). The clonotype was recovered from a man between 60 and 75 years old with acute myeloid leukemia. Some clones in this sample may be carry-over from other donors' samples. CDR3 DNA: TGTGCCAGCAGTCGCACGATGGACTCATACAATGAGCAGTTCTTC. It codes for CASSRTMDSYNEQFF.